The T cell receptor (beta chain) under discussion was sequenced for a study of human T cells and chemical hapten exposure. This clonotype was recorded at least ten times. Unfractionated whole blood yielded the extracted total RNA. Via MiXCR, TCRdb re-called the 5' RACE reads, giving one row per CDR3 protein. The sample has about 81,000 distinct CDR3 sequences, roughly 8.4% seen once. Trimming removed 6 bases from V and 2 bases from J, with 12 bases in between. The CDR3 consists of 14 residues. V is TRBV12-3 or TRBV12-4 and J is TRBJ2-3, with D perhaps matching TRBD2 (5 bases). The clonotype comes from a male donor in good health. In nucleotides, the CDR3 is TGTGCCAGCAGCTACGCGGGTCACACAGATACGCAGTATTTT. Amino acid sequence: CASSYAGHTDTQYF.